What follows is one T cell receptor (beta chain) and its context. The data originate from a study of blood T cell repertoires in COVID-19. Libraries were prepared by immunoSEQ multiplex PCR; TCRdb keeps only in-frame clonotypes and omits some of them. The sample records about 250,000 clones, approximately 86% being singletons. Sequenced material: peripheral blood. This receptor was taken from a human donor with COVID-19, enrolled during active disease. The donor label of this sample is uncertain.

Here the CDR3 reads CATSVRGEGNEQFF. The CDR3 DNA follows: TGTGCCACCAGTGTTAGGGGTGAAGGAAATGAGCAGTTCTTC. J is TRBJ2-1 and V is TRBV24-1, with a tentative D call TRBD1 (5 bases). Per germline, CDR1 KGHDR and CDR2 SFDVKD. Trimming pared 5 bases from V and 7 bases from J, leaving 14 bases between. The CDR3 is 14 residues long.